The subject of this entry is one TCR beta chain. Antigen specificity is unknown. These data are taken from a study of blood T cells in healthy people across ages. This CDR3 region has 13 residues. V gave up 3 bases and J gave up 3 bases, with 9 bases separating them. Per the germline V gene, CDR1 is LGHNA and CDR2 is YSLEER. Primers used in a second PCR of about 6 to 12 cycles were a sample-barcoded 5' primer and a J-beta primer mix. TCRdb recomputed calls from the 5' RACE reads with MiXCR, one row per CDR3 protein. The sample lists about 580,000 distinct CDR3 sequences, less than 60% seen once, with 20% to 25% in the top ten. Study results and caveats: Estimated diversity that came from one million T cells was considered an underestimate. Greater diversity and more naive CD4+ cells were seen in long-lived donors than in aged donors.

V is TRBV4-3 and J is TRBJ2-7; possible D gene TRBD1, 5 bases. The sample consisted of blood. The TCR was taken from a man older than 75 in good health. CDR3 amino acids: CASSQTQVYEQYF. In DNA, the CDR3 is TGCGCCAGCAGCCAGACACAGGTCTACGAGCAGTACTTC.